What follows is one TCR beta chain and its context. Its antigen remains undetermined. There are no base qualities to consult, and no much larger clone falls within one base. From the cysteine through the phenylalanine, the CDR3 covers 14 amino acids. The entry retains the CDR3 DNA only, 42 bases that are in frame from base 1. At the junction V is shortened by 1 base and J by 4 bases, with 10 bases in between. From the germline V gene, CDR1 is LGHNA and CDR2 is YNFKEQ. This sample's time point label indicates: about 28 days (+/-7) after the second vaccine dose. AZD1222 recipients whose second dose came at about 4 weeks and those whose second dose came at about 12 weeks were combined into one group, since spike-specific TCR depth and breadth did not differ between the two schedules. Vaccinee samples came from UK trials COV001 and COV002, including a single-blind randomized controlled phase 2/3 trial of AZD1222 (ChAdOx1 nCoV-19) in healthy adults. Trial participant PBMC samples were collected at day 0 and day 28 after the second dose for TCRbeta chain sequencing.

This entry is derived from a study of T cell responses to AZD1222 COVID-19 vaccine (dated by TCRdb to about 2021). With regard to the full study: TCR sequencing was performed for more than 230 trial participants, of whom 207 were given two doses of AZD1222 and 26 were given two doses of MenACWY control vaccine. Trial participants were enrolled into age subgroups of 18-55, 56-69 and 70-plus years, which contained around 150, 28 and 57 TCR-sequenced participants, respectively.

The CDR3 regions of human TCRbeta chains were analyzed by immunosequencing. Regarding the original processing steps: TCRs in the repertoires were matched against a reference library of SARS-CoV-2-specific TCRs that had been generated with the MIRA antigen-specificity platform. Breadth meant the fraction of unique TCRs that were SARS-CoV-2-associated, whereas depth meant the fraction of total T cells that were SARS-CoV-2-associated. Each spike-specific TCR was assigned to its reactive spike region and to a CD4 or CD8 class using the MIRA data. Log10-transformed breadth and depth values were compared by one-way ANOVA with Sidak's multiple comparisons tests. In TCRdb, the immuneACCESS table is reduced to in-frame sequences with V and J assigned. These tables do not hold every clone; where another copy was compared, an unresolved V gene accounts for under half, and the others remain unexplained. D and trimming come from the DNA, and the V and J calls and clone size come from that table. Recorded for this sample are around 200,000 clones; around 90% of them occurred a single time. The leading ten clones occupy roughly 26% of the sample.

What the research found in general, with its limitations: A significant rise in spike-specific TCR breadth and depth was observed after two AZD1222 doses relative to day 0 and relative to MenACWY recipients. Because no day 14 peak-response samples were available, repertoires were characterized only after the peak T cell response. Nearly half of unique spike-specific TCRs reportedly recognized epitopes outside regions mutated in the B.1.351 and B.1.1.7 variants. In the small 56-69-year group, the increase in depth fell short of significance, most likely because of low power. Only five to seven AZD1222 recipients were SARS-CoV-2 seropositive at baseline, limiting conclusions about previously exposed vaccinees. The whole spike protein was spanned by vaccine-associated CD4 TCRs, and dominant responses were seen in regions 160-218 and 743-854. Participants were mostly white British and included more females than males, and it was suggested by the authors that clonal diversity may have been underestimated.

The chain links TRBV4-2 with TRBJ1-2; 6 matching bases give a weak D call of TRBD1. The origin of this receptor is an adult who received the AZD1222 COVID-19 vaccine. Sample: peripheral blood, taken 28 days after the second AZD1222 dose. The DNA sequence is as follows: TGTGCCAGCAGCCAAGCACAGGGACTCTATGGCTACACCTTC. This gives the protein CASSQAQGLYGYTF.